This T cell receptor beta chain comes out of a study of tumor-infiltrating lymphocytes in primary liver carcinoma. Study as a whole: Productive TCRbeta read yields ran from roughly 3.9 to 6.8 million per sample and were similar between tissues. Notes on the study in general: Tumor tissue displayed a significantly greater top-250-clone fraction than blood (p = 0.039).

Joint extraction of RNA and DNA used 20-30 mg of bulk tissue that was unsorted. HBV chronically infected the treatment-naive patients. Production of TCR beta cDNA used around 500 ng total RNA together with a constant-region primer. Amplification in three nested multiplex PCR rounds with slightly modified ARM-PCR gave rise to TCR beta libraries. A C-beta reverse primer and TRBV1-TRBV30 forward primers served in each of the first two PCR rounds, at about 10 cycles apiece. MiXCR, applied by TCRdb to the multiplex PCR reads, yields one record per CDR3 protein. The table has about 120,000 distinct CDR3 sequences, roughly 75% seen once. This clonotype was picked up one time. The antigen is undetermined. Germline V CDR1 and CDR2: MNHNY, SVGAGI (reference sequence). The CDR3 loop spans 13 amino acids.

This sequence joins TRBV6-6 and TRBJ2-1; 8 nucleotides align to TRBD2. The specimen was tumor-adjacent normal liver tissue. The sequence derives from a woman aged 60-75 years with primary liver carcinoma and hepatitis B virus infection. The CDR3 protein is CVTRPPGGGEQFF. Here the CDR3 DNA reads TGTGTCACACGCCCTCCGGGGGGGGGTGAGCAGTTCTTC.